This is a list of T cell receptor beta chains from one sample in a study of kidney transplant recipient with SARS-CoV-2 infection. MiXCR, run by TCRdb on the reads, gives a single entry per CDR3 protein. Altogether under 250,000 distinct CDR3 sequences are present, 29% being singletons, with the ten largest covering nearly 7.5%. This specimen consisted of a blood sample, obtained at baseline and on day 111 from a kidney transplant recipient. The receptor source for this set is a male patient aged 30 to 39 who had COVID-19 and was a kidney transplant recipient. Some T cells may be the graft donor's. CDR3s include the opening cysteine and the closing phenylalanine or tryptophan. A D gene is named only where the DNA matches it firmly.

CDR3 protein: CASSSDTFSYEQYF
V gene: TRBV11-2
D gene: -
J gene: TRBJ2-7

CDR3 protein: CASSSDTVVRKTYGYTF
V gene: TRBV16
D gene: -
J gene: TRBJ1-2

CDR3 protein: CASSEPRQGANTEAFF
V gene: TRBV25-1
D gene: TRBD1
J gene: TRBJ1-1

CDR3 protein: CASSLTGPAETQYF
V gene: TRBV7-3
D gene: -
J gene: TRBJ2-5

CDR3 protein: CASSEGTIDRGYTF
V gene: TRBV7-9
D gene: -
J gene: TRBJ1-2

CDR3 protein: CSARDRAMFETQYF
V gene: TRBV20-1
D gene: TRBD1
J gene: TRBJ2-5

CDR3 protein: CASRQHNEQFF
V gene: TRBV28
D gene: -
J gene: TRBJ2-1

CDR3 protein: CASSEMPGQEREQFF
V gene: TRBV6-1
D gene: TRBD1
J gene: TRBJ2-1

CDR3 protein: CASSDKLAGEFNEQFF
V gene: TRBV25-1
D gene: TRBD2
J gene: TRBJ2-1

CDR3 protein: CASSLSGNAEAFF
V gene: TRBV7-3
D gene: -
J gene: TRBJ1-1

CDR3 protein: CISVPENFNEVGKTYGYTF
V gene: TRBV7-5
D gene: -
J gene: TRBJ1-2

CDR3 protein: CASSTILESRKTYGYTF
V gene: TRBV7-6
D gene: -
J gene: TRBJ1-2

CDR3 protein: CATRSHGTGPVNEQFF
V gene: TRBV24-1
D gene: TRBD1
J gene: TRBJ2-1

CDR3 protein: CASTDKLGGGGVGEKLFF
V gene: TRBV7-9
D gene: -
J gene: TRBJ1-4

CDR3 protein: CASSLGFGGSVGTEAFF
V gene: TRBV5-6
D gene: -
J gene: TRBJ1-1

CDR3 protein: CASKRQGARTGELFF
V gene: TRBV2
D gene: TRBD1
J gene: TRBJ2-2

CDR3 protein: CSALDSSTDTQYF
V gene: TRBV20-1
D gene: -
J gene: TRBJ2-3

CDR3 protein: CASGQGIGGQPQHF
V gene: TRBV2
D gene: TRBD1
J gene: TRBJ1-5

CDR3 protein: CASSCVTECRKTYGYTF
V gene: TRBV6-5
D gene: -
J gene: TRBJ1-2

CDR3 protein: CATRRGGTEDTGELFF
V gene: TRBV15
D gene: TRBD2
J gene: TRBJ2-2

CDR3 protein: CASSLDRPYEQYF
V gene: TRBV5-1
D gene: -
J gene: TRBJ2-7

CDR3 protein: CASRGTVASGAYNEQFF
V gene: TRBV6-2/TRBV6-3
D gene: TRBD2
J gene: TRBJ2-1

CDR3 protein: CASSLGWTGSRTNEKLFF
V gene: TRBV7-9
D gene: TRBD1
J gene: TRBJ1-4

CDR3 protein: CASSGGMAVSADTQYF
V gene: TRBV10-2
D gene: -
J gene: TRBJ2-3

CDR3 protein: CASSQDPRNTEAFF
V gene: TRBV3-1
D gene: -
J gene: TRBJ1-1

CDR3 protein: CASSVLVTAGKTYGYTF
V gene: TRBV12-3/TRBV12-4
D gene: -
J gene: TRBJ1-2

CDR3 protein: CSAKPTRMAGYGYTF
V gene: TRBV20-1
D gene: -
J gene: TRBJ1-2

CDR3 protein: CASSARYCIGKTYGYTF
V gene: TRBV6-2/TRBV6-3
D gene: -
J gene: TRBJ1-2

CDR3 protein: CASSGSTEAFF
V gene: TRBV2
D gene: -
J gene: TRBJ1-1

CDR3 protein: CASSEARAVSYNEQFF
V gene: TRBV2
D gene: -
J gene: TRBJ2-1

CDR3 protein: CASSLAPREKLFF
V gene: TRBV7-9
D gene: -
J gene: TRBJ1-4

CDR3 protein: CASSIGGGDGSPLHF
V gene: TRBV19
D gene: -
J gene: TRBJ1-6

CDR3 protein: CASSDPDSSIYGYTF
V gene: TRBV6-2/TRBV6-3
D gene: -
J gene: TRBJ1-2

CDR3 protein: CISVPEIMNEVGKTYGYTF
V gene: TRBV7-5
D gene: -
J gene: TRBJ1-2

CDR3 protein: CASGHACLQGKTYGYTF
V gene: TRBV12-5
D gene: -
J gene: TRBJ1-2

CDR3 protein: CASSCSYSARKTHGYTF
V gene: TRBV7-4
D gene: -
J gene: TRBJ1-2

CDR3 protein: CASSLLAGVYNEQFF
V gene: TRBV6-8
D gene: TRBD2
J gene: TRBJ2-1

CDR3 protein: CSVEDGKTQYF
V gene: TRBV29-1
D gene: -
J gene: TRBJ2-5

CDR3 protein: CASSEGQNTEAFF
V gene: TRBV18
D gene: -
J gene: TRBJ1-1

CDR3 protein: CASSESFNEQFF
V gene: TRBV10-1
D gene: -
J gene: TRBJ2-1

CDR3 protein: CSAFGQGDTGELFF
V gene: TRBV20-1
D gene: TRBD1
J gene: TRBJ2-2

CDR3 protein: CGSQAIDSRKTNGYTF
V gene: TRBV8-2
D gene: -
J gene: TRBJ1-2

CDR3 protein: CSASGGPNYGYTF
V gene: TRBV20-1
D gene: TRBD1
J gene: TRBJ1-2

CDR3 protein: CASSLEGQGVAPYNEQFF
V gene: TRBV11-3
D gene: TRBD1
J gene: TRBJ2-1

CDR3 protein: CASQTGHPRKTYGYTF
V gene: TRBV5-8
D gene: -
J gene: TRBJ1-2

CDR3 protein: CASSRGRDRGRNEQYF
V gene: TRBV5-4
D gene: TRBD1
J gene: TRBJ2-7

CDR3 protein: CSARTSRDTMNTEAFF
V gene: TRBV20-1
D gene: -
J gene: TRBJ1-1

CDR3 protein: CASTPIPLSTSYNEQFF
V gene: TRBV19
D gene: -
J gene: TRBJ2-1

CDR3 protein: CASSFSFVRRPEQFF
V gene: TRBV28
D gene: -
J gene: TRBJ2-1

CDR3 protein: CVSSLQQGMDTGELFF
V gene: TRBV18
D gene: TRBD1
J gene: TRBJ2-2

CDR3 protein: CSVEVPGGPQHF
V gene: TRBV29-1
D gene: -
J gene: TRBJ1-5

CDR3 protein: CASSYVGPSPGAPYNEQFF
V gene: TRBV12-3/TRBV12-4
D gene: -
J gene: TRBJ2-1

CDR3 protein: CATSTAERCGKTYGYTF
V gene: TRBV15
D gene: -
J gene: TRBJ1-2